Described below is a single T cell receptor beta chain sequence and its context. Which antigen it targets is not known. Base qualities are missing; no much larger clone stands one base away. The data derive from a study of post-analysis software for immune sequencing data (dated by TCRdb to between 2014 and 2017). Regarding the study in general: Relapsing-remitting, secondary progressive and progressive-relapsing multiple sclerosis were recorded as disease courses, and subtype annotation was lacking for some patients. The patient repertoires were compared against about a dozen previously published healthy control repertoires obtained from donors aged 6 to 25 years. A subset of samples was prepared in parallel using single-end sample barcoding, then pooled and co-amplified after Illumina adapter ligation.

The research as a whole found: When samples were clustered directly using the F measure, samples prepared in the same batch co-clustered strongly, which prompted a batch-effect correction. The multiple sclerosis patient group was slightly younger than the control group. Multiple sclerosis patients had significantly lower normalized Chao1 diversity than controls, a result that suggests substantial peripheral T-cell clonal expansion. Roughly 5 TRBV segments, including TRBV5-6, TRBV5-1 and TRBV20-1, were significantly more frequent in patients than controls.

To demonstrate the VDJtools post-analysis software, TCR beta repertoires were profiled from the peripheral blood of 10 to 15 young patients with multiple sclerosis. The multiple sclerosis patients were children and adolescents between roughly 6 and 17 years of age. From V the trimming removes 1 base and from J it removes 5 bases, while the gene matches leave 7 bases of the junction unaccounted for. According to the germline V gene (reference sequence), CDR1 reads LNHNV and CDR2 reads YYDKDF. The CDR3 numbers 15 residues from cysteine through phenylalanine. Only the CDR3 part of the read is kept: 45 bases, read in frame from the first base. The library was obtained by PCR. Instrument used: Illumina HiSeq 2500. To reduce PCR and sequencing biases, unique molecular identifiers were incorporated into the TCR beta cDNA libraries. About 0.5 million cDNA molecules were obtained for every 1 to 10 million input T cells, so each molecule roughly corresponded to one T cell. The same protocol used for the earlier healthy control dataset was applied to prepare and sequence the patient libraries. Within a given batch, samples were prepared together, multiplexed and sequenced on the same HiSeq lane. In the paper's pipeline: MIGEC handled the raw barcoded reads, throwing out single-read molecular identifier groups before consensus assembly and CDR3 extraction. Clonotype tables were post-analysed with VDJtools, normalizing diversity by down-sampling all datasets to the smallest sample size. Repertoire overlap clustering matched CDR3 amino acid but not nucleotide sequences to correct batch-related cross-sample contamination. TCRdb passed the public sequencing reads through fastp at Q25 and MiXCR, retaining productive beta sequences. Identical CDR3 protein sequences are pooled into one entry, listed with their most common genes and DNA. None of the V and J calls come from the authors' own analysis; TCRdb made them. The sample records 250,000 to 300,000 distinct CDR3 sequences, approximately 34% of which are singletons. In total, the top ten clones hold under 5.5% of the sample.

The material sequenced was blood. The receptor's source is a girl aged 5-17 years with multiple sclerosis. Recombination joined TRBV15 with TRBJ2-5; 7 junctional bases match TRBD1. The nucleotides are TGTGCCACCAGCAGAGTTGGACAGGAGAGGGAGACCCAGTACTTC. This translates into CATSRVGQERETQYF.